The 26 T cell receptor beta chains below all came from one sample that was sequenced in a study of cytomegalovirus exposure and HLA in healthy donors. Sequencing used immunoSEQ multiplex PCR; TCRdb keeps in-frame clones, though not all of them. This sample has about 63,000 clones; 80% to 90% occur once, and the top ten carry 0.95% to 1.5%. Sequencing was carried out using PBMCs. Source of these receptors: a woman aged 18-29 years in good health and CMV-seronegative.

This chain links TRBV9 with TRBJ2-1; TRBD2 agrees at 12 bases. Germline CDR1 reads SGDLS; CDR2 reads YYNGEE. V gave up 5 bases and J gave up 2 bases; unmatched junction bases: 2. The CDR3 totals 15 residues. The CDR3 region is CASRRLAGAYNEQFF. In DNA form, the CDR3 reads TGTGCCAGCAGACGACTAGCGGGGGCCTACAATGAGCAGTTCTTC.

This clone was seen only a few times. The chain combines TRBV19 with TRBJ2-3, with a tentative D call TRBD1 (5 bases). CDR1 is LNHDA and CDR2 is SQIVND in the germline V gene (reference sequence). The germline V and J ends were trimmed by 7 bases and 0 bases, with 14 bases remaining between them. The CDR3 runs to 15 residues. The CDR3 DNA reads as TGTGCCAGTACCATGGGGCGAGGTAGCACAGATACGCAGTATTTT. Translated: CASTMGRGSTDTQYF. Combining the CDR3 with reference TRBV19 and TRBJ2-3 gives the whole variable domain DGGITQSPKYLFRKEGQNVTLSCEQNLNHDAMYWYRQDPGQGLRLIYYSQIVNDFQKGDIAEGYSVSREKKESFPLTVTSAQKNPTAFYLCASTMGRGSTDTQYFGPGTRLTVL.

This chain uses TRBV11-2 with TRBJ2-7, with a possible D match to TRBD1 (6 bases). This CDR3 comprises 14 residues. Trimming took 5 bases from V and 6 from J, leaving 17 bases between them. CDR1 is SGHAT and CDR2 is FQNNGV in the germline V gene. CDR3: CASSLSAGAFEQYF. The CDR3 DNA is TGTGCCAGCAGCCTCTCGGCAGGGGCTTTCGAGCAGTACTTC.

The J gene is TRBJ2-7, the V gene TRBV9, with 10 bases matching TRBD2. With 3 bases clipped from V and 4 bases from J, the junction kept 7 bases outside the gene matches. The length of the CDR3 is 15 residues. Germline CDR1 and CDR2: SGDLS and YYNGEE. The CDR3 DNA is TGTGCCAGCAGCGAAGATCCGGGACTAGCGTACGAGCAGTACTTC. Its protein is CASSEDPGLAYEQYF. The full variable domain, with the rest looked up from reference TRBV9 and TRBJ2-7, is DSGVTQTPKHLITATGQRVTLRCSPRSGDLSVYWYQQSLDQGLQFLIQYYNGEERAKGNILERFSAQQFPDLHSELNLSSLELGDSALYFCASSEDPGLAYEQYFGPGTRLTVT.

The gene calls are TRBV5-1 and TRBJ2-4, with 8 bases lining up with TRBD1. The junction had 3 bases not matched to a gene; V was cut back by 4 bases and J by 3 bases. CDR3 length: 14 amino acids. Looked up from germline, CDR1 is SGHRS and CDR2 is YFSETQ. The CDR3 loop is CASSATGGKNIQYF. Here the CDR3 DNA reads TGCGCCAGCAGCGCAACAGGGGGCAAAAACATTCAGTACTTC.

In this sample, this clone turned up a few times. CDR3 region: CASSQGELGTQHF. The CDR3 region has the DNA TGCGCCAGCAGCCAAGGGGAGTTGGGGACCCAGCATTTT. The genes are TRBV4-1 and TRBJ1-5; D is unresolved. The CDR3 contains 13 residues. V was cut by 1 base and J by 11 bases, with 12 bases left in between. The V gene's germline CDR1 is MGHRA and CDR2 YSYEKL.

The V and J genes are TRBV18 and TRBJ1-1, with D maybe TRBD1 (5 bases). V was trimmed by 4 bases and J by 0 bases, leaving 15 bases between them. The CDR3 has 16 residues. In germline, CDR1 is KGHSH, CDR2 LQKENI. The CDR3 loop reads CASSRDLRQMNTEAFF. As DNA, the CDR3 is TGTGCCAGCTCACGAGATCTTAGACAGATGAACACTGAAGCTTTCTTT.

The chain recombines TRBV10-3 with TRBJ2-1, with 9 bases aligning to TRBD1. The CDR3 extends over 14 amino acids. J lost 4 bases, V lost 4 bases, and 2 bases had no gene match. The germline CDR1 and CDR2 sequences are ENHRY and SYGVKD. The chain's CDR3 is CAISAGTGYNEQFF. The DNA for the CDR3 is TGTGCCATCAGTGCCGGGACAGGGTACAATGAGCAGTTCTTC.

This clone was seen once. The genes are TRBV5-4 and TRBJ2-3; 11 bases are shared with TRBD2. The CDR3 length is 15 residues. Germline assignment: CDR1 SGHNT and CDR2 YYREEE (reference sequence). V was clipped by 4 bases and J by 4 bases; unmatched bases: 5. The CDR3 DNA reads TGTGCCAGCAGCGCTATTAGCGGGGGGGCAGATACGCAGTATTTT. It encodes CASSAISGGADTQYF.

The chain joins TRBV27 to TRBJ1-1, with unresolved D. The CDR3 sequence is 14 residues long. V was pared by 8 bases and J by 0 bases, with 13 bases between. From germline, CDR1 is MNHEY and CDR2 SMNVEV (reference sequence). CDR3: CASPSRGLNTEAFF. The CDR3 DNA follows: TGTGCCAGCCCATCAAGAGGGTTGAACACTGAAGCTTTCTTT.

This sequence joins TRBV5-1 and TRBJ2-2; 9 bases match TRBD1. CDR1 and CDR2 (germline): SGHRS, YFSETQ. J was trimmed by 0 bases and V by 3 bases; bases with no gene match: 3. The CDR3 loop spans 16 amino acids. CDR3 sequence (DNA): TGCGCCAGCAGCTGGTGGACAGGGGCGAACACCGGGGAGCTGTTTTTT. It is translated as CASSWWTGANTGELFF.

The chain links TRBV6-5 to TRBJ2-7; 9 bases map to TRBD1. V gave up 8 bases and J gave up 3 bases; unmatched junction bases: 11. The CDR3 has 15 residues. Per the germline V gene, CDR1 is MNHEY and CDR2 is SVGAGI. CDR3 in amino acids: CASGTGTGLSYEQYF. The CDR3, as DNA: TGTGCCAGCGGAACCGGGACAGGGTTAAGCTACGAGCAGTACTTC.

The chain joins TRBV6-1 to TRBJ1-5; maybe TRBD1 (6 bases). Deletions cut 5 bases from V and 0 bases from J, with 11 bases between. This CDR3 is built from 15 residues. In germline, CDR1 is MNHNS, CDR2 SASEGT. For the CDR3, the DNA is TGTGCCAGCAGTACAGGGTTCTATAGCAATCAGCCCCAGCATTTT. As protein: CASSTGFYSNQPQHF.

The V call is TRBV27, the J call TRBJ1-5; D might be TRBD1 (6 bases). Per germline, CDR1 MNHEY and CDR2 SMNVEV (reference sequence). The V end was cut by 2 bases, the J end by 5 bases, with 13 bases between. The CDR3 is 15 amino acids. CDR3 loop: CASSLNRDTYQPQHF. The CDR3 bases are TGTGCCAGCAGTTTAAATAGGGACACCTATCAGCCCCAGCATTTT.

The chain links TRBV15 to TRBJ1-4; D remains ambiguous. Looked up from germline, CDR1 is LNHNV and CDR2 is YYDKDF (reference sequence). CDR3 size: 16 residues. V was cut by 0 bases and J by 7 bases, with 15 bases left in between. The CDR3 is CATSRELGPQGEKLFF. The CDR3 region has the DNA TGTGCCACCAGCAGAGAGTTGGGCCCTCAAGGTGAAAAACTGTTTTTT.

This chain uses TRBV18 with TRBJ2-3; TRBD1 agrees at 10 bases. The CDR3 loop spans 15 amino acids. Looked up from germline, CDR1 is KGHSH and CDR2 is LQKENI. Germline trimming cut 2 bases from V and 6 bases from J; bases unmatched to any gene: 5. The CDR3 DNA follows: TGTGCCAGCTCACCATCCGGGGACAGGGGCGATACGCAGTATTTT. It yields the protein CASSPSGDRGDTQYF. Combining the CDR3 with reference TRBV18 and TRBJ2-3 gives the whole variable domain NAGVMQNPRHLVRRRGQEARLRCSPMKGHSHVYWYRQLPEEGLKFMVYLQKENIIDESGMPKERFSAEFPKEGPSILRIQQVVRGDSAAYFCASSPSGDRGDTQYFGPGTRLTVL.

Note on this clone: This sample also contains other DNA sequences that code for the same CDR3. The V and J genes are TRBV6-6 and TRBJ1-1, with D uncertain. V gave up 2 bases and J gave up 3 bases, with 7 bases separating them. This CDR3 region has 13 residues. The germline V gene has CDR1 MNHNY and CDR2 SVGAGI (reference sequence). The CDR3 nucleotides are TGTGCCAGCAGTTACGAGGGTGACACTGAAGCTTTCTTT. This codes for CASSYEGDTEAFF.

The chain couples TRBV18 to TRBJ2-7; D call uncertain. Germline V gene lookup returns CDR1 KGHSH and CDR2 LQKENI. V shed 2 bases and J shed 4 bases, with 6 bases lying between them. The length of the CDR3 is 12 residues. The CDR3 reads CASSPAQYEQYF. CDR3 sequence (DNA): TGTGCCAGCTCACCAGCACAGTACGAGCAGTACTTC.

J is TRBJ1-2 and V is TRBV28; unclear D gene. Germline V lookup: CDR1 MDHEN, CDR2 SYDVKM. V gave up 2 bases and J gave up 4 bases, with 14 bases separating them. This CDR3 contains 15 residues. CDR3 protein: CASSLGSFRIYGYTF. The CDR3 coding sequence is TGTGCCAGCAGTTTAGGCAGCTTCAGGATCTATGGCTACACCTTC.

The chain uses TRBV10-3 and TRBJ2-5; 7 nucleotides line up with TRBD2. The CDR3 has 13 residues. V gave up 6 bases and J gave up 2 bases; unmatched junction bases: 3. Germline values: CDR1 ENHRY, CDR2 SYGVKD. The CDR3 DNA follows: TGTGCCATCAGCCTAGCGGTACAAGAGACCCAGTACTTC. The encoded protein is CAISLAVQETQYF.

This clone was observed at least ten times. V gene TRBV5-1 combines with J gene TRBJ2-3, with 7 bases fitting TRBD2. Germline lookup yields CDR1 SGHRS and CDR2 YFSETQ. The junction had 8 bases not matched to a gene; V was cut back by 0 bases and J by 4 bases. The CDR3 is made up of 16 amino acids. The CDR3 is CASSLAGGRGADTQYF. The CDR3 nucleotides are TGCGCCAGCAGCTTGGCGGGCGGGAGAGGCGCAGATACGCAGTATTTT. Complete variable domain (other parts from reference TRBV5-1 and TRBJ2-3): KAGVTQTPRYLIKTRGQQVTLSCSPISGHRSVSWYQQTPGQGLQFLFEYFSETQRNKGNFPGRFSGRQFSNSRSEMNVSTLELGDSALYLCASSLAGGRGADTQYFGPGTRLTVL.

This clone was seen a single time. The chain employs TRBV7-2 and TRBJ1-1; possible D gene TRBD1, 6 bases. CDR3 length: 15 residues. Per germline, CDR1 SGHTA and CDR2 FQGNSA. V dropped 5 bases and J dropped 1 base, with 14 bases sitting between them. The CDR3 region is CASSPHRVRNTEAFF. DNA of the CDR3: TGTGCCAGCAGCCCCCACAGGGTTAGGAACACTGAAGCTTTCTTT. The whole variable domain, filled in from reference TRBV7-2 and TRBJ1-1, reads GAGVSQSPSNKVTEKGKDVELRCDPISGHTALYWYRQSLGQGLEFLIYFQGNSAPDKSGLPSDRFSAERTGGSVSTLTIQRTQQEDSAVYLCASSPHRVRNTEAFFGQGTRLTVV.

The gene calls are TRBV11-1 and TRBJ2-3; 8 bases agree with TRBD2. V lost 5 bases to trimming and J lost 2 bases; unmatched junction nucleotides: 9. Looked up from germline, CDR1 is SGHAT and CDR2 is FQDESV (reference sequence). The CDR3 is 16 residues long. The CDR3 DNA follows: TGTGCCAGCAGCCTGGGGCGAGCGGGAGACACAGATACGCAGTATTTT. Protein sequence: CASSLGRAGDTDTQYF.

The CDR3 sequence: CASSGPSGTRKKGETQYF. Here the CDR3 DNA reads TGTGCCAGCAGTGGGCCTAGCGGGACTCGGAAAAAGGGAGAGACCCAGTACTTC. The gene calls are TRBV2 and TRBJ2-5, with TRBD2 matching over 9 bases. The length of the CDR3 is 18 residues. The trim removed 4 bases at V and 4 bases at J, leaving 16 bases unmatched. Germline V gene sequence: CDR1 SNHLY, CDR2 FYNNEI.

This chain uses TRBV11-1 with TRBJ1-1, with 9 bases lining up with TRBD1. Germline loops: CDR1 SGHAT, CDR2 FQDESV (reference sequence). The CDR3 is 12 residues long. Trimming cost V 5 bases and J 8 bases; bases outside gene matches: 3. The CDR3 here is CASSEQGAEAFF. The CDR3 DNA is TGTGCCAGCAGCGAACAGGGGGCCGAAGCTTTCTTT.

This chain connects TRBV6-7 to TRBJ2-5; 10 nucleotides match TRBD2. TRBV6-7 is marked as an open reading frame, function uncertain. Trimming removed 6 bases from V and 5 bases from J; junction bases left unmatched: 15. The CDR3 loop spans 17 amino acids. The CDR3 loop reads CASSRRQREGRMETQYF. The CDR3 DNA reads TGTGCCAGCAGCCGCCGCCAGCGGGAGGGCCGGATGGAGACCCAGTACTTC.